This is a list of T cell receptor beta chains from one sample in a study of control samples from healthy donors and cancer patients. The repertoire was sequenced with immunoSEQ multiplex PCR; TCRdb's copy has only in-frame clones and lacks some. The data show 100,000 or so clones, roughly 90% seen once. Input material: blood. Source of these receptors: a woman in her twenties or thirties in good health. CDR3s include the opening cysteine and the closing phenylalanine or tryptophan.

v_gene	j_gene	CDR3aa
TRBV11-2	TRBJ2-7	CASSLGWRGDFREQYF
TRBV6-5	TRBJ2-7	CASSYTGRVVEQYF
TRBV2	TRBJ2-2	CASIGGGVTGELFF
TRBV6-5	TRBJ1-5	CASSAGTGGNQPQHF
TRBV7-9	TRBJ2-3	CASSLDGVGAADTQYF
TRBV19	TRBJ2-7	CASSVDGTNYEQYF
TRBV5-5	TRBJ1-4	CASSPTGTRNEKLFF
TRBV18	TRBJ1-1	CASSPMTRDTEAFF
TRBV30	TRBJ2-2	CAWSFRENTGELFF
TRBV6-5	TRBJ2-2	CASSPTANTGELFF
TRBV5-1	TRBJ1-3	CASSRGASGNTIYF
TRBV2	TRBJ2-5	CASGLARETQYF
TRBV11-1	TRBJ2-2	CASSLLVNGELFF
TRBV3-1/TRBV3-2	TRBJ2-7	CASSRSGWDNYEQYF
TRBV5-1	TRBJ2-5	CASSPGTLETQYF
TRBV4-2	TRBJ1-5	CASSQVGQGDQPQHF
TRBV11-2	TRBJ1-1	CASSFLAGDIEAFF
TRBV6-6	TRBJ1-3	CASSYEGWNIGNTIYF
TRBV7-2	TRBJ2-1	CASSLDTSGRAYNEQFF
TRBV28	TRBJ1-3	CASSRTRPMVGNTIYF
TRBV3-1/TRBV3-2	TRBJ1-6	CASSQAPAGTGNSPLHF
TRBV4-2	TRBJ2-3	CASSQETSGGDTQYF
TRBV28	TRBJ2-7	CASSLTGPSYEQYF
TRBV27	TRBJ2-7	CASSLFSDRIYEQYF
TRBV5-8	TRBJ2-7	CASSSGTSGRAHREQYF
TRBV29-1	TRBJ2-7	CSVVTLSYEQYF
TRBV7-6	TRBJ1-1	CASSQRQSMNTEAFF
TRBV7-9	TRBJ1-1	CASSLAKGSNTEAFF
TRBV6-5	TRBJ1-2	CASTEQGSSGYTF
TRBV19	TRBJ2-7	CASSIVRGSYEQYF
TRBV28	TRBJ2-7	CASNTGGVDYEQYF
TRBV3-1/TRBV3-2	TRBJ2-7	CASSQNSYEQYF
TRBV27	TRBJ2-4	CASRIQNQNIQYF
TRBV6-1	TRBJ2-5	CASSEAAYRGKGETQYF
TRBV30	TRBJ1-5	CAWSWTDNQPQHF
TRBV28	TRBJ1-4	CASSELEKLFF
TRBV4-1	TRBJ2-3	CASSQVASGRADTQYF
TRBV9	TRBJ1-3	CASSVAKAGGAYVGNTIYF
TRBV2	TRBJ2-3	CASRRTGGLTDTQYF
TRBV7-9	TRBJ1-5	CASSLATGPGQPQHF
TRBV5-6	TRBJ1-2	CASSGQGAGGYTF
TRBV18	TRBJ2-7	CASSPRASYEQYF
TRBV14	TRBJ1-4	CASSQDSGSNEKLFF
TRBV28	TRBJ1-5	CASKYSTGILRYPQHF
TRBV18	TRBJ2-3	CASSPARTTDTQYF
TRBV28	TRBJ2-1	CASSGQVLNEQFF
TRBV3-1/TRBV3-2	TRBJ2-3	CASNDVGGGDTQYF
TRBV6-1	TRBJ1-5	CASSEAVNRPNQPQHF
TRBV10-2	TRBJ1-4	CATYDQGATNEKLFF
TRBV18	TRBJ1-2	CASSPQTDPNYGYTF
TRBV6-1	TRBJ2-7	CASSEGGFYEQYF
TRBV18	TRBJ2-5	CASSARLQETQYF
TRBV4-1	TRBJ2-7	CASSPTKDRGKYEQYF
TRBV5-1	TRBJ2-7	CASSLENEQYF
TRBV25-1	TRBJ2-6	CASSVPAPLSGANVLTF
TRBV5-1	TRBJ2-7	CASSLDFYEQYF
TRBV2	TRBJ2-7	CASSGGWETPSYEQYF
TRBV18	TRBJ2-4	CASSPPGSTKNIQYF
TRBV7-9	TRBJ2-1	CASSPGPLGFF
TRBV5-1	TRBJ1-3	CASSIGTGGGNTIYF